The sample holds a few counts of the clone carrying this TCR beta chain. Its antigen is undetermined. Primers included in the PCR were 60 Vbeta and 13 Jbeta primers. Per the authors' pipeline: An analysis performed later counted about 80 million unique TCR beta chains (roughly 10 million of them shared). Produced via immunoSEQ multiplex PCR; TCRdb's table is partial and in-frame only. D and trimming were read from the DNA, whereas the V and J calls and clone size are those reported in that table. The sample holds about 130,000 clones; roughly a sixth are singletons and the top ten take about 3.1%. CDR3 length: 16 residues. V lost 2 bases to trimming and J lost 3 bases; unmatched junction nucleotides: 8. CDR1 SGHRS and CDR2 YFSETQ come from the germline V gene. This entry comes from a study of cytomegalovirus exposure and HLA in healthy donors. Notes on the study in general: TCR sequences were mostly rare, though some public TCRs occurred in many donors. According to reports, the classifier identified cytomegalovirus status with high specificity and sensitivity. Earlier analysis looked at TCR beta V segments, and most were productive about 87% or about 30% of the time.

The clonotype was recovered from a female donor in good health and CMV-seropositive. V is TRBV5-1 and J is TRBJ2-1, with 7 nucleotides matching TRBD1. The source material was PBMCs. The CDR3 nucleotides are TGCGCCAGCAGCTTTTCATGGGGACAGTTCTACAATGAGCAGTTCTTC. This encodes CASSFSWGQFYNEQFF.